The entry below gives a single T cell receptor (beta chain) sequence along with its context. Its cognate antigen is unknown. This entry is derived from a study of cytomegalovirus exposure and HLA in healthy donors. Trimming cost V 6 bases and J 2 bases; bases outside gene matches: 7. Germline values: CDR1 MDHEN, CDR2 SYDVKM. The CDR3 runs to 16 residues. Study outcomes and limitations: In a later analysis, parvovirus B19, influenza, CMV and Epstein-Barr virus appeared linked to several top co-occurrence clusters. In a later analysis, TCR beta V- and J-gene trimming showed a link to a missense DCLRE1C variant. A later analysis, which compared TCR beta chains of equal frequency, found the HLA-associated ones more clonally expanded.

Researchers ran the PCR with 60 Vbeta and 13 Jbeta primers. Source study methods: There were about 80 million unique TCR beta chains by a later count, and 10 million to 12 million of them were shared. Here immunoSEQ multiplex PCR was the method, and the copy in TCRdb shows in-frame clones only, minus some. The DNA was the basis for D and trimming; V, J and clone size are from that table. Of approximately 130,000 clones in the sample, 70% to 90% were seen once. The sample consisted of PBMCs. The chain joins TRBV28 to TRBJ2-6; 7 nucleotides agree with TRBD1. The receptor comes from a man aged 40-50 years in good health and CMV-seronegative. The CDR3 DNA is TGTGCCAGCAGGCAATACGACAGGGCTGGGGCCAACGTCCTGACTTTC. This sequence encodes CASRQYDRAGANVLTF.